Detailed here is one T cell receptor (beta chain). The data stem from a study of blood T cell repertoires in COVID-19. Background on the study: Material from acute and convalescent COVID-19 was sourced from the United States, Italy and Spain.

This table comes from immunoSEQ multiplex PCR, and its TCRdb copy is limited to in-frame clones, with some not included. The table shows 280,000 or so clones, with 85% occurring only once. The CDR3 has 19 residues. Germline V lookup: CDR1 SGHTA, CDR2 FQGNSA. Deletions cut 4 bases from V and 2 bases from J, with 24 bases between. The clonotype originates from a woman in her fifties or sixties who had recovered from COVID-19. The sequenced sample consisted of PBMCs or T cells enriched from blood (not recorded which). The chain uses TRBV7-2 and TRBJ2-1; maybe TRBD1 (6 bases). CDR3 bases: TGTGCCAGCAGCTCCCACAGGGACCCTCGGTTTTACACCTACAATGAGCAGTTCTTC. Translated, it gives CASSSHRDPRFYTYNEQFF.